What follows are 15 T cell receptor beta chains derived from one specimen sequenced in a study of blood T cell repertoires in COVID-19. The data were produced by immunoSEQ multiplex PCR, yet TCRdb's version contains in-frame clones alone and is incomplete. Found here are roughly 200,000 clones, about 87% of them singletons; the top ten hold 1.2%. Sequencing was performed on PBMCs or T cells enriched from blood (not recorded which). These receptors were obtained from a man aged 25 to 45 who had recovered from COVID-19.

This clone was recorded a few times. J is TRBJ2-5 and V is TRBV5-6; 9 nucleotides agree with TRBD2. CDR3 size: 17 residues. V dropped 4 bases and J dropped 4; count of bases not matched to a gene: 14. The germline gives CDR1 SGHDT, CDR2 YYEEEE. Here the CDR3 reads CASSIMTGTSRRETQYF. The CDR3 bases are TGTGCCAGCAGCATAATGACCGGGACTAGCCGTCGAGAGACCCAGTACTTC.

The chain recombines TRBV15 with TRBJ2-2, with 12 positions matching TRBD2. Germline V CDR1 and CDR2: LNHNV, YYDKDF (reference sequence). The CDR3 extends over 18 amino acids. With V trimmed by 1 base and J by 5 bases, 8 bases remained unmatched. The CDR3 nucleotides are TGTGCCACCAGCAGAGTTAGGCTAGCGGGAGGGTTTACCGGGGAGCTGTTTTTT. Translated, it gives CATSRVRLAGGFTGELFF. Together with reference TRBV15 and TRBJ2-2, the CDR3 gives the full variable domain: DAMVIQNPRYQVTQFGKPVTLSCSQTLNHNVMYWYQQKSSQAPKLLFHYYDKDFNNEADTPDNFQSRRPNTSFCFLDIRSPGLGDTAMYLCATSRVRLAGGFTGELFFGEGSRLTVL.

J is TRBJ2-5 and V is TRBV4-1; 8 bases map to TRBD1. Germline V CDR1 and CDR2: MGHRA, YSYEKL. J was trimmed by 1 base and V by 4 bases; bases with no gene match: 8. The CDR3 has 16 amino acids. The CDR3 region has the DNA TGCGCCAGCAGCCCCTACTTTGACAGGGGCCAAGAGACCCAGTACTTC. Its translation is CASSPYFDRGQETQYF.

This sequence joins TRBV23-1 and TRBJ2-2, with D perhaps TRBD1 (5 bases). TRBV23-1 is given ORF status, its function remaining uncertain. Trimming removed 0 bases from V and 3 bases from J, with 20 bases in between. The CDR3 has 19 amino acids. The CDR3 DNA follows: TGCGCCAGCAGTCAATCGAACAGGTGGGGCCGCAGCGACACCGGGGAGCTGTTTTTT. It yields the protein CASSQSNRWGRSDTGELFF.

The CDR3 is CATSDSSGYSNQPQHF. The CDR3 DNA is TGTGCCACCAGTGATTCGTCGGGGTATAGCAATCAGCCCCAGCATTTT. The chain is built from TRBV24-1 and TRBJ1-5; D call uncertain. In germline, CDR1 is KGHDR, CDR2 SFDVKD. The ends were cut back, 2 bases at V and 0 bases at J, with 10 bases in the middle. CDR3 length: 16 residues.

The chain carries TRBV5-1 and TRBJ2-5, with TRBD1 as a possible D gene (6 bases). Trimming removed 1 base from V and 3 bases from J, with 7 bases in between. Germline CDR1 is SGHRS and CDR2 is YFSETQ. This CDR3 region has 13 residues. CDR3 nucleotides: TGCGCCAGCAGCTTGTACAGGGAAGAGACCCAGTACTTC. Translation: CASSLYREETQYF.

The V call is TRBV5-4, the J call TRBJ1-3, with 8 bases matching TRBD1. The CDR3 contains 16 residues. From germline, CDR1 is SGHNT and CDR2 YYREEE (reference sequence). V gave up 0 bases and J gave up 0 bases; unmatched junction bases: 2. CDR3 sequence (DNA): TGTGCCAGCAGCTTGGGGACAGGGATCTCTGGAAACACCATATATTTT. Protein: CASSLGTGISGNTIYF.

The CDR3 coding sequence is TGTGCCGCCGGGGGGCGGATTAGCACAGATACGCAGTATTTT. Its translation: CAAGGRISTDTQYF. The J gene is TRBJ2-3, the V gene TRBV10-3; D is possibly TRBD2 (7 bases). CDR3 length: 14 amino acids. The germline V gene encodes CDR1 ENHRY and CDR2 SYGVKD. The ends were cut back, 11 bases at V and 0 bases at J, with 15 bases in the middle.

V and J are TRBV12-5 and TRBJ1-5; tentatively, D is TRBD1 (5 bases). CDR1 and CDR2 from the germline V gene are LGHNT and FRNRAP. The CDR3 contains 14 residues. The CDR3 reads CASWGVWSNQPQHF. CDR3 nucleotide sequence: TGTGCCTCTTGGGGGGTGTGGAGCAATCAGCCCCAGCATTTT.

This chain links TRBV19 with TRBJ1-1; no clear D gene. This CDR3 is 13 amino acids long. Germline-derived CDR1 and CDR2 are LNHDA and SQIVND (reference sequence). V lost 5 bases to trimming and J lost 3 bases, with 10 bases between them. CDR3 DNA: TGTGCCAGTAGTCCTCACGGGGACACTGAAGCTTTCTTT. Translating gives CASSPHGDTEAFF.

This chain uses TRBV5-1 with TRBJ1-1, with D perhaps TRBD1 (5 bases). V was pared by 5 bases and J by 4 bases, with 12 bases between. The CDR3 contains 13 residues. CDR1 and CDR2 from the germline V gene are SGHRS and YFSETQ. Here the CDR3 reads CASRRGIGTEAFF. The CDR3 DNA follows: TGCGCCAGCAGACGGGGGATCGGCACTGAAGCTTTCTTT.

The V call is TRBV27, the J call TRBJ1-6, with 7 bases that match TRBD1. Germline values: CDR1 MNHEY, CDR2 SMNVEV (reference sequence). V shed 0 bases and J 6 bases; nucleotides not matched to a gene: 8. This CDR3 comprises 17 residues. The CDR3 DNA reads TGTGCCAGCAGTTTATCCATGCGGAACAGGGGTAATTCACCCCTCCACTTT. Its translation: CASSLSMRNRGNSPLHF.

This clone was picked up a small number of times. J is TRBJ2-5 and V is TRBV11-2; 10 bases align to TRBD2. The CDR3 covers 18 residues. CDR1 and CDR2 from the germline V gene are SGHAT and FQNNGV. V shed 3 bases, J shed 4 bases, and the junction held 14 bases outside the gene matches. The CDR3, as DNA: TGTGCCAGCAGCTTCTCATCTAGCGGGAGCATGTCGCTAGAGACCCAGTACTTC. Amino acid sequence: CASSFSSSGSMSLETQYF. The variable domain in full, completed from reference TRBV11-2 and TRBJ2-5, reads EAGVAQSPRYKIIEKRQSVAFWCNPISGHATLYWYQQILGQGPKLLIQFQNNGVVDDSQLPKDRFSAERLKGVDSTLKIQPAKLEDSAVYLCASSFSSSGSMSLETQYFGPGTRLLVL.

This chain's CDR3 is CASSQEGGRLNNEQFF. CDR3 bases: TGCGCCAGCAGCCAAGAAGGCGGGAGGCTAAACAATGAGCAGTTCTTC. The J gene is TRBJ2-1, the V gene TRBV4-1; 8 nucleotides line up with TRBD2. This CDR3 has 16 residues. The germline CDR1 and CDR2 sequences are MGHRA and YSYEKL. With 0 bases clipped from V and 5 bases from J, the junction kept 6 bases outside the gene matches.

V gene TRBV6-5 combines with J gene TRBJ2-3; weak D call: TRBD2 (6 bases). From germline, CDR1 is MNHEY and CDR2 SVGAGI. The V end lost 7 bases, the J end lost 8 bases, and 13 bases lay between the germline ends. CDR3 length equals 12 residues. In DNA, the CDR3 is TGTGCCAGCATGGGCGGGCGGGGTACGCAGTATTTT. It is translated as CASMGGRGTQYF.